This TCR beta chain is drawn from a study of blood T cell repertoires in COVID-19. The wider study: COVID-19 samples collected from the United States, Italy and Spain covered acute and convalescent phases. Sample material is recorded as cDNA or gDNA derived from T cells, B-cell-depleted T cells, or PBMCs.

As processed by the authors: Quantification of nucleated cells was approximated via reference gene primer amplification. Clones were sequenced by immunoSEQ multiplex PCR, and TCRdb holds only the in-frame ones, with some missing. V and J calls and clone size are as listed in that table; D and trimming were resolved from the DNA. This sample has about 220,000 clones, with more than 65% found just once. V dropped 3 bases and J dropped 7 bases, with 21 bases sitting between them. Per the germline V gene, CDR1 is MGHRA and CDR2 is YSYEKL. The length of the CDR3 is 17 residues. Input material: peripheral blood. The rearrangement joins TRBV4-1 to TRBJ1-4; TRBD1 might be the D (5 bases). The TCR originated in a woman in her twenties or thirties who had recovered from COVID-19. CDR3 sequence (DNA): TGCGCCAGCAGCCACACCTCGATGGGGCTAGGGGTTGAAAAACTGTTTTTT. This codes for CASSHTSMGLGVEKLFF.